Listed below are T cell receptor beta chains from one sample, sequenced in a study of T cell responses to AZD1222 COVID-19 vaccine. The repertoire was sequenced with immunoSEQ multiplex PCR; TCRdb's copy has only in-frame clones and lacks some. The sample carries fewer than 150,000 clones, 70% to 90% recorded once. The sequenced sample was peripheral blood, obtained on day 0 of AZD1222 vaccination. These receptors originate from an adult in good health. Each CDR3 is given with its conserved first and last residue. A D gene is named only where the DNA matches it firmly. Clone size, where shown, is once, few, many, or a class for clones that have expanded.

d_call j_call clone_size v_call cdr3_length cdr3_nt cdr3_aa
TRBD1 TRBJ2-5 - TRBV9 14 TGTGCCAGCAGCGTAGCCACAGGGGTAGAGACCCAGTACTTC CASSVATGVETQYF
- TRBJ2-7 - TRBV5-4 14 TGTGCCAGCAGCTTGTCGTTAGGGGCCTACGAGCAGTACTTC CASSLSLGAYEQYF
- TRBJ2-5 - TRBV29-1 12 TGCAGCGTTGTTGAGGCGGGAGAGACCCAGTACTTC CSVVEAGETQYF
- TRBJ2-6 - TRBV11-2 14 TGTGCCAGCAGCCCCTTTGGCGGGGCCAACGTCCTGACTTTC CASSPFGGANVLTF
- TRBJ1-1 once TRBV5-1 14 TGCGCCAGCCAGCCCGGGACCGCTCACACCAGAGCTTTCTTT CASQPGTAHTRAFF
- TRBJ1-1 - TRBV10-3 15 TGTGCCATCAGTGACCCCGGGACCCAGAACACTGAAGCTTTCTTT CAISDPGTQNTEAFF
TRBD2 TRBJ2-1 - TRBV7-9 17 TGTGCCAGCAGCTTGTACAGACTAGCGGGAACCTACAATGAGCAGTTCTTC CASSLYRLAGTYNEQFF
- TRBJ2-1 - TRBV5-1 14 TGCGCCAGCAGCTTGGATAGTAGCACCAATGAGCAGTTCTTC CASSLDSSTNEQFF
- TRBJ1-1 - TRBV6-5 15 TGTGCCAGCAGTCACCTGAGGGGGGCGAACACTGAAGCTTTCTTT CASSHLRGANTEAFF
TRBD2 TRBJ2-3 - TRBV7-9 18 TGTGCCAGCAGCTCCGCCCTTTATTCTAGCGGGGGGGCAGATACGCAGTATTTT CASSSALYSSGGADTQYF
TRBD2 TRBJ2-1 - TRBV4-2 16 TGTGCCAGCAGCCAAGACCGGGGGGGCCCGGACAATGAGCAGTTCTTC CASSQDRGGPDNEQFF
- TRBJ1-2 - TRBV27 15 TGTGCCAGCAGTCCTACCGGGGTAGCTAACTATGGCTACACCTTC CASSPTGVANYGYTF
TRBD1 TRBJ1-5 - TRBV2 14 TGTGCCAGCAGACTACAGGGGGGTGGCCAGCCCCAGCATTTT CASRLQGGGQPQHF
TRBD1 TRBJ2-7 few TRBV4-3 17 TGCGCCAGCAGCCAAGACGCCGGGACAGGGGGCCCCTACGAGCAGTACTTC CASSQDAGTGGPYEQYF
TRBD1 TRBJ1-2 - TRBV7-2 12 TGTGCCAGCAGCCCCGACAGGGCCGGCTACACCTTC CASSPDRAGYTF
TRBD2 TRBJ2-1 - TRBV7-2 17 TGTGCCAGCAGCTTAGTCTGGACTAGCGGAGTATACAATGAGCAGTTCTTC CASSLVWTSGVYNEQFF
- TRBJ2-1 - TRBV11-1 14 TGTGCCAGCAGCTTAAGGGTCTCCTACAATGAGCAGTTCTTC CASSLRVSYNEQFF
- TRBJ2-3 - TRBV6-1 16 TGTGCCAGCAGTGACCGGGTATACACTAGCACAGATACGCAGTATTTT CASSDRVYTSTDTQYF
TRBD2 TRBJ2-3 - TRBV5-8 20 TGTGCCAGCAGCTTGGCGTTGACTAGCGGGGGGGCCGAGAGCACAGATACGCAGTATTTT CASSLALTSGGAESTDTQYF
TRBD1 TRBJ1-1 - TRBV6-5 15 TGTGCCAGCAGTTTTCCAGACAGGGGTGACACTGAAGCTTTCTTT CASSFPDRGDTEAFF
- TRBJ2-6 - TRBV7-2 16 TGTGCCAGCAGCTTAGCGGAAAGCCCTGGGGCCAACGTCCTGACTTTC CASSLAESPGANVLTF
- TRBJ1-5 - TRBV19 16 TGTGCCAGTACCTCAGAACCGGCCTCGAGCAATCAGCCCCAGCATTTT CASTSEPASSNQPQHF
- TRBJ2-3 - TRBV9 14 TGTGCCAGCAGCCCGCGGATCAACACAGATACGCAGTATTTT CASSPRINTDTQYF
TRBD1 TRBJ1-1 few TRBV12-3/TRBV12-4 11 TGTGCCAGCAGGGGGACAGGAGAAGCTTTCTTT CASRGTGEAFF
- TRBJ2-3 - TRBV6-1 15 TGTGCCAGCAGTGAACAGGGGCGTTCCACAGATACGCAGTATTTT CASSEQGRSTDTQYF
TRBD1 TRBJ2-1 - TRBV18 15 TGTGCCAGCTCACCACCCTGGGACAGGGGTAATGAGCAGTTCTTC CASSPPWDRGNEQFF
- TRBJ1-6 - TRBV6-5 14 TGTGCCAGCAGTTTAGGGGACGGTTTGACACCCCTCCACTTT CASSLGDGLTPLHF
- TRBJ2-3 - TRBV9 15 TGTGCCAGCAGCGTAGACTACAGCCCCCCAGATACGCAGTATTTT CASSVDYSPPDTQYF
TRBD1 TRBJ1-2 - TRBV6-5 15 TGTGCCAGCAGTCCGCGACAGGGAACAAACTATGGCTACACCTTC CASSPRQGTNYGYTF
- TRBJ1-6 - TRBV4-1 14 TGCGCCAGCAGCCAAACACAGGGAAATTCACCCCTCCACTTT CASSQTQGNSPLHF
- TRBJ1-1 - TRBV9 13 TGTGCCAGCAGCGTAGGAAAGTCGGGTGAAGCTTTCTTT CASSVGKSGEAFF
TRBD1 TRBJ1-1 - TRBV7-2 15 TGTGCCAGCAGCTCATCTAGGGGGCTATCTGGTGAAGCTTTCTTT CASSSSRGLSGEAFF
TRBD1 TRBJ2-2 - TRBV7-9 14 TGTGCCAGCAGCTGGACAGGGGACACCGGGGAGCTGTTTTTT CASSWTGDTGELFF
- TRBJ2-7 - TRBV5-5 12 TGTGCCAGCAGCTTGGTGGCCTACGAGCAGTACTTC CASSLVAYEQYF
- TRBJ1-6 - TRBV7-8 15 TGTGCCAGCAGTTCTACAGGGTTAGGCAATTCACCCCTCCACTTT CASSSTGLGNSPLHF
- TRBJ2-3 - TRBV6-5 15 TGTGCCAGCAGTTACTCCGGTCTTAGCACAGATACGCAGTATTTT CASSYSGLSTDTQYF
TRBD1 TRBJ1-6 - TRBV9 15 TGTGCCAGCAGCGTAGGGGACAGGGGTAATTCACCCCTCCACTTT CASSVGDRGNSPLHF
- TRBJ2-5 - TRBV9 13 TGTGCCAGCAGCATCCGGGACAAAGAGACCCAGTACTTC CASSIRDKETQYF
- TRBJ2-5 few TRBV3-1/TRBV3-2 14 TGTGCCAGCAGCCAAAGGCGGAACCAAGAGACCCAGTACTTC CASSQRRNQETQYF
- TRBJ2-2 once TRBV14 12 TGTGCCAGCAGCCGGATGGGGAGGGAGCTGTTTTTT CASSRMGRELFF
TRBD1 TRBJ1-2 - TRBV5-4 15 TGTGCCAGCAGCTCTGGGGGACAGACTAACTATGGCTACACCTTC CASSSGGQTNYGYTF
- TRBJ2-5 - TRBV19 15 TGTGCCAGTAGTATGCGGTGGCAGTACCAAGAGACCCAGTACTTC CASSMRWQYQETQYF
TRBD1 TRBJ2-5 - TRBV2 16 TGTGCCAGCAGTGAAGCGGGACAGGGTATCGGGGAGACCCAGTACTTC CASSEAGQGIGETQYF
TRBD1 TRBJ1-4 - TRBV7-9 16 TGTGCCAGCAGCTTAGCCAGGGGGCTTTCTAATGAAAAACTGTTTTTT CASSLARGLSNEKLFF
- TRBJ2-5 - TRBV29-1 13 TGCAGCGTTGATGAAGCGTTTCAAGAGACCCAGTACTTC CSVDEAFQETQYF
- TRBJ1-5 - TRBV6-5 13 TGTGCCAGCAGACGGACGGCAATCAGTGACCAGCATTTT CASRRTAISDQHF
- TRBJ2-7 - TRBV28 10 TGTGCCACCCAGGGCTACGAGCAGTACTTC CATQGYEQYF
- TRBJ2-5 - TRBV18 13 TGTGCCAGCTCGATTACAGGCTACGAGACCCAGTACTTC CASSITGYETQYF
TRBD2 TRBJ2-7 - TRBV6-2/TRBV6-3 15 TGTGCCAGCAGTTTTGGACTAGCGGGGGCCTACGAGCAGTACTTC CASSFGLAGAYEQYF
TRBD1 TRBJ1-6 - TRBV5-1 18 TGCGCCAGCAGCTTGGTCGTGGGCGTAGGACAGGGGAATTCACCCCTCCACTTT CASSLVVGVGQGNSPLHF
- TRBJ2-7 once TRBV10-3 11 TGTGCCATCAGTCTTAACTACGAGCAGTACTTC CAISLNYEQYF
TRBD1 TRBJ2-1 - TRBV5-4 15 TGTGCCAGCAGCGCCGGGACAGGGGGTTACAATGAGCAGTTCTTC CASSAGTGGYNEQFF
- TRBJ1-2 - TRBV13 15 TGTGCCAGCAGCTTCCAATTCCAAGAGAGCTATGGCTACACCTTC CASSFQFQESYGYTF
TRBD2 TRBJ2-1 - TRBV11-2 16 TGTGCCAGCAGCCCCGTGCGGGGGATCTTCTACAATGAGCAGTTCTTC CASSPVRGIFYNEQFF
- TRBJ2-3 - TRBV4-1 16 TGCGCCAGCAGCCAAGGGGCGCAGACCTTCACAGATACGCAGTATTTT CASSQGAQTFTDTQYF